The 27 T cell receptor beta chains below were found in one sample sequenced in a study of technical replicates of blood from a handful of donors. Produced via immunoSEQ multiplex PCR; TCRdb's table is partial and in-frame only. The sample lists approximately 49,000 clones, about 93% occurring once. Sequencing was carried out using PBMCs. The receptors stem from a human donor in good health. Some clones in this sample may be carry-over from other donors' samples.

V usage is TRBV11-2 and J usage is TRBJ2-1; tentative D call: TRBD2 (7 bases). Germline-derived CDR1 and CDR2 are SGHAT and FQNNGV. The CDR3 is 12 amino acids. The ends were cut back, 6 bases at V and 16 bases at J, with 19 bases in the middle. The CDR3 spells CASSQARGLNFF. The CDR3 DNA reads TGTGCCAGCAGTCAAGCCAGGGGACTAAACTTCTTC.

CDR3 loop: CASSIRRGFGTGELFF. Written as DNA, the CDR3 is TGTGCCAGCAGCATCCGTAGGGGCTTCGGCACCGGGGAGCTGTTTTTT. The chain couples TRBV11-2 to TRBJ2-2; the D gene is possibly TRBD1 (5 bases). This CDR3 is built from 16 residues. Trimming stripped 5 bases from V and 4 bases from J, with 17 bases between. Per the germline V gene, CDR1 is SGHAT and CDR2 is FQNNGV.

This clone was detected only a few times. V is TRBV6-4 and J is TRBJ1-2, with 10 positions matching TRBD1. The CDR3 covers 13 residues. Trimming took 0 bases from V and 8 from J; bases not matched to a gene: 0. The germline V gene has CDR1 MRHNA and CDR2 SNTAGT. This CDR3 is CASSDSTGGGYTF. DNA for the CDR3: TGTGCCAGCAGTGACTCGACAGGGGGCGGCTACACCTTC.

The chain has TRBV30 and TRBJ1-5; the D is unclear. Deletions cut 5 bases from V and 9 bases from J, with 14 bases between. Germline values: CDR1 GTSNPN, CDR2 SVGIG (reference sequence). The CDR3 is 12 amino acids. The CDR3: CAWQRSSGPQHF. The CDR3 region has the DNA TGTGCCTGGCAGCGAAGCTCGGGGCCCCAGCATTTT.

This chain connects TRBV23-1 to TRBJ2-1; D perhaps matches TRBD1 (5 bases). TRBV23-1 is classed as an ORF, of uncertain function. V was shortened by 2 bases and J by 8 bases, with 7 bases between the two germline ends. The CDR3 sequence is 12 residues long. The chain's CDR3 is CASSQQGDEQFF. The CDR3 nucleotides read TGCGCCAGCAGTCAACAGGGTGATGAGCAGTTCTTC.

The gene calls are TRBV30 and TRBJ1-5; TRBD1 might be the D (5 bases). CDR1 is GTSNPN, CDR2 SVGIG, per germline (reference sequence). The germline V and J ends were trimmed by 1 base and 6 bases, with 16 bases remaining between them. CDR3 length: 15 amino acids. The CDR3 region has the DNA TGTGCCTGGAGTGACGTGGCGGGGGTGGGTCAGCCCCAGCATTTT. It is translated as CAWSDVAGVGQPQHF.

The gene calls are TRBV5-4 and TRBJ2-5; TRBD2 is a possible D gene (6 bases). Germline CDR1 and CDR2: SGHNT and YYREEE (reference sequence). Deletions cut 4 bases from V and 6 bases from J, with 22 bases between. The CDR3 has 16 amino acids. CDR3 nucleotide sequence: TGTGCCAGCAGCGAGGGGACCGCGGGAATCACGAAGACCCAGTACTTC. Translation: CASSEGTAGITKTQYF.

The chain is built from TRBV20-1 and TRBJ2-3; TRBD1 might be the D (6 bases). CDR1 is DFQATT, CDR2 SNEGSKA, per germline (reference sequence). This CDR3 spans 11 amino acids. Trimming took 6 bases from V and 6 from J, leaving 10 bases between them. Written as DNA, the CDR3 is TGCAGTGCACAAAGGGGGGATACGCAGTATTTT. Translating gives CSAQRGDTQYF.

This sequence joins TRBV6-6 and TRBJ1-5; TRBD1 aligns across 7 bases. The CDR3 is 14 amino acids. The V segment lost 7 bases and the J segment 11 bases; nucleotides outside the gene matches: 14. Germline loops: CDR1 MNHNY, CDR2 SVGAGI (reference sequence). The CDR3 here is CASNIDRAPWAQHF. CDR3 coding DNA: TGTGCCAGCAATATAGACAGGGCACCCTGGGCCCAGCATTTT.

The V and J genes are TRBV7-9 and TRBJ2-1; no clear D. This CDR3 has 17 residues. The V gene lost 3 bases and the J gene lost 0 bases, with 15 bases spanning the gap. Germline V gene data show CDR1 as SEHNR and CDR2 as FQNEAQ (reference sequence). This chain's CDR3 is CASSLVGGPSSYNEQFF. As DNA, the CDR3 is TGTGCCAGCAGCTTGGTTGGCGGCCCGAGCTCCTACAATGAGCAGTTCTTC.

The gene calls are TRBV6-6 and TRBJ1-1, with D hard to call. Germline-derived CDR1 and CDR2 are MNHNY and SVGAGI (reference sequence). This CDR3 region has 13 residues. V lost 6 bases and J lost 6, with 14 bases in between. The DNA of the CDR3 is TGTGCCAGCAGCTTGGGCTGGCGAGCTGAAGCTTTCTTT. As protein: CASSLGWRAEAFF.

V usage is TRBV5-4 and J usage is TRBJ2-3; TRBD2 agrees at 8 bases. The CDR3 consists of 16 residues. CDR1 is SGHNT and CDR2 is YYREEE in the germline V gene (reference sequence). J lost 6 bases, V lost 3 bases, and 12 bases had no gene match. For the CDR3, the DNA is TGTGCCAGCAGCTCTCTAGCGGGTTCAATTCCGGATACGCAGTATTTT. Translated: CASSSLAGSIPDTQYF.

CDR3 protein: CAWTELSDEQYF. Written as DNA, the CDR3 is TGTGCCTGGACAGAACTGAGCGACGAGCAGTACTTC. V gene TRBV30 combines with J gene TRBJ2-7; D gene ambiguous. CDR1 is GTSNPN, CDR2 SVGIG, per germline (reference sequence). V dropped 4 bases and J dropped 5 bases, with 12 bases sitting between them. This CDR3 contains 12 residues.

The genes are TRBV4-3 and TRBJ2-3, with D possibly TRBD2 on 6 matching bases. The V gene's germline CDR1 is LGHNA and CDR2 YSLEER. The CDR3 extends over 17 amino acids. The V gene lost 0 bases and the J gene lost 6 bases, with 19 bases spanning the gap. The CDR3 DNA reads TGCGCCAGCAGCCAAGATGCATCGCGGGATCCTGGGGATACGCAGTATTTT. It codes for CASSQDASRDPGDTQYF.

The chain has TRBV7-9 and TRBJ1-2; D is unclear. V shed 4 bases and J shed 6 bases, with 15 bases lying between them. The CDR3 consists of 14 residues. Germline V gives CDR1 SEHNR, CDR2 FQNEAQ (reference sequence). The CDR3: CASSSGLGDDGYTF. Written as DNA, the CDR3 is TGTGCCAGCAGCTCCGGACTAGGAGACGATGGCTACACCTTC.

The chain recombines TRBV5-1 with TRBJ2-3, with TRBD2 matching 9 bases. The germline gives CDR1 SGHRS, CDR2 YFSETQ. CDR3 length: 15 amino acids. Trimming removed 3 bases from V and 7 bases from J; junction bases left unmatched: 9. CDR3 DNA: TGCGCCAGCAGCTCCCAGCGGGAGGCTACAAATACGCAGTATTTT. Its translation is CASSSQREATNTQYF.

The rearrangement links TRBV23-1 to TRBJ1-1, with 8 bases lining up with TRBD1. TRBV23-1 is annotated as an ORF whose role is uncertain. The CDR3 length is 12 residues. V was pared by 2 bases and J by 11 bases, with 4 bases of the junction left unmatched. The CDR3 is CASSQDRDRAFF. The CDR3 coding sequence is TGCGCCAGCAGTCAAGACCGGGACAGGGCTTTCTTT.

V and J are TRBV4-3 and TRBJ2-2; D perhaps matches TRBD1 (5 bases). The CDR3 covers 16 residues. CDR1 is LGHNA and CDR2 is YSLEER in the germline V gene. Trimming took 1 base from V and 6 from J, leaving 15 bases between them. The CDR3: CASSQVQGDRAGELFF. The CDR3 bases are TGCGCCAGCAGCCAAGTTCAAGGGGATCGGGCCGGGGAGCTGTTTTTT.

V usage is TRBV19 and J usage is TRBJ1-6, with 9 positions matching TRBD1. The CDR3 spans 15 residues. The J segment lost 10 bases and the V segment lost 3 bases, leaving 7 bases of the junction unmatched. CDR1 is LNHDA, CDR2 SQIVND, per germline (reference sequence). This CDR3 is CASSIGGQGVSPLHF. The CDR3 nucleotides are TGTGCCAGTAGTATTGGGGGACAGGGAGTATCACCCCTCCACTTT.

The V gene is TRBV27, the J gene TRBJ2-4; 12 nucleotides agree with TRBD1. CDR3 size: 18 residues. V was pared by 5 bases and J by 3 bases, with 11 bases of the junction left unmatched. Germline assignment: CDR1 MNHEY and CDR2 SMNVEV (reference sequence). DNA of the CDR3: TGTGCCAGCAGTGGCGGGACAGGGGGCCTCTTGGGCAAAAACATTCAGTACTTC. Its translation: CASSGGTGGLLGKNIQYF.

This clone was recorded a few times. As DNA, the CDR3 is TGTGCCATCAGGGGGACAGGGGGCACTGAAGCTTTCTTT. Residues: CAIRGTGGTEAFF. This chain links TRBV10-3 with TRBJ1-1; 11 bases line up with TRBD1. Germline values: CDR1 ENHRY, CDR2 SYGVKD. CDR3 length: 13 residues. J was trimmed by 4 bases and V by 6 bases; bases with no gene match: 1.

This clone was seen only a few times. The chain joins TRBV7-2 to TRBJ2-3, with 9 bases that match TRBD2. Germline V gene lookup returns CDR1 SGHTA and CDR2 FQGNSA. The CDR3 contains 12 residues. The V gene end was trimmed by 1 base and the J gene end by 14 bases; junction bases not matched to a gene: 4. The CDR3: CASSLDAGGPYF. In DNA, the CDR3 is TGTGCCAGCAGCTTAGATGCGGGGGGGCCGTATTTT.

As DNA, the CDR3 is TGCGCCAGCAGCTTGGTCCAGGGTCCTAACTATGGCTACACCTTC. It is translated as CASSLVQGPNYGYTF. The chain is built from TRBV5-1 and TRBJ1-2, with a possible D match to TRBD1 (5 bases). The germline gives CDR1 SGHRS, CDR2 YFSETQ. The ends were cut back, 0 bases at V and 0 bases at J, with 9 bases in the middle. The CDR3 totals 15 residues. Filled out from reference TRBV5-1 and TRBJ1-2, the complete variable domain reads KAGVTQTPRYLIKTRGQQVTLSCSPISGHRSVSWYQQTPGQGLQFLFEYFSETQRNKGNFPGRFSGRQFSNSRSEMNVSTLELGDSALYLCASSLVQGPNYGYTFGSGTRLTVV.

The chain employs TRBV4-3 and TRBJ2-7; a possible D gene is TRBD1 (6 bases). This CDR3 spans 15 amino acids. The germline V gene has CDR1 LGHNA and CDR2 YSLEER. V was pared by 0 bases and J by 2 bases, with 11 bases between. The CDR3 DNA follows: TGCGCCAGCAGCCAAGATCCTGGGGGCGCCTACGAGCAGTACTTC. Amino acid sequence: CASSQDPGGAYEQYF.

In DNA, the CDR3 is TGCGCCAGCAGCTTGGATGCGGGAGCAAGCACAGATACGCAGTATTTT. It yields the protein CASSLDAGASTDTQYF. The rearrangement links TRBV5-1 to TRBJ2-3; 7 bases agree with TRBD2. Germline-derived CDR1 and CDR2 are SGHRS and YFSETQ. The CDR3 totals 16 residues. V lost 0 bases to trimming and J lost 0 bases; unmatched junction nucleotides: 4.

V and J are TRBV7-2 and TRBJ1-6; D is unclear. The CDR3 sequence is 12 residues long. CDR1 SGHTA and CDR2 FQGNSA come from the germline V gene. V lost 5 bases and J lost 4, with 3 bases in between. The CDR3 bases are TGTGCCAGCAGCCTGTATAATTCACCCCTCCACTTT. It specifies CASSLYNSPLHF.

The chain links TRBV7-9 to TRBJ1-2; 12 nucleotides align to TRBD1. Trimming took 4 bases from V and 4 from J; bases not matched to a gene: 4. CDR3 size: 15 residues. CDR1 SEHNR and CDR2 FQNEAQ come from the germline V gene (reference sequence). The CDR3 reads CASSSGQGAIYGYTF. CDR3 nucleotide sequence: TGTGCCAGCAGCTCGGGACAGGGGGCAATCTATGGCTACACCTTC.